This T cell receptor (beta chain) stems from a study of blood T cell repertoires in COVID-19. Study overall: From the United States, Italy and Spain came samples of acute and convalescent COVID-19. Sources were T cells, B-cell-depleted T cells, or PBMCs; the material itself was cDNA or gDNA.

Using immunoSEQ multiplex PCR, the repertoire was profiled, and TCRdb retains in-frame clones only, with some absent. The sample yields roughly 450,000 clones, roughly 88% seen once. Enrolled through a virtual design, the participants were between about 18 and 89 years of age and came from some 26 US areas. J gave up 4 bases and V 1 base, and 5 bases lay outside the gene matches. The CDR3 is 16 residues long. Germline lookup yields CDR1 SGHAT and CDR2 FQNNGV. The sequence came from a man younger than 35 who had recovered from COVID-19. Sequencing was carried out using PBMCs or T cells enriched from blood (not recorded which). This chain uses TRBV11-2 with TRBJ1-2, with TRBD1 matching over 11 bases. The CDR3 loop reads CASSLAPGQGGYGYTF. CDR3 DNA sequence: TGTGCCAGCAGCTTAGCTCCGGGACAGGGGGGCTATGGCTACACCTTC.